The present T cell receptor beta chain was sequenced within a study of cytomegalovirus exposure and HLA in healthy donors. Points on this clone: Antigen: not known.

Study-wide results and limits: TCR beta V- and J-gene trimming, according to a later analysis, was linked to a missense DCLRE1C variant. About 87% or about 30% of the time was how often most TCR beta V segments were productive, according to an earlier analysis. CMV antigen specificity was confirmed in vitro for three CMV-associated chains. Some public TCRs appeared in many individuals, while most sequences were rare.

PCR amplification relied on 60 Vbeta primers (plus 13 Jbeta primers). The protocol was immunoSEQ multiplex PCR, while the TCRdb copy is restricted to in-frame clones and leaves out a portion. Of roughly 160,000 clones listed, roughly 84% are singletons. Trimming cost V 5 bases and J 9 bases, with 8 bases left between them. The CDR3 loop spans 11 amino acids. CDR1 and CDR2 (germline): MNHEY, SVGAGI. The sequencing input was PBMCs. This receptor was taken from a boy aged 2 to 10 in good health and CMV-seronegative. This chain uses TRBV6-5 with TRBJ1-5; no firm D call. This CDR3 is CASSPLLPQHF. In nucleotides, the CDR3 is TGTGCCAGCAGTCCTCTTTTGCCCCAGCATTTT.